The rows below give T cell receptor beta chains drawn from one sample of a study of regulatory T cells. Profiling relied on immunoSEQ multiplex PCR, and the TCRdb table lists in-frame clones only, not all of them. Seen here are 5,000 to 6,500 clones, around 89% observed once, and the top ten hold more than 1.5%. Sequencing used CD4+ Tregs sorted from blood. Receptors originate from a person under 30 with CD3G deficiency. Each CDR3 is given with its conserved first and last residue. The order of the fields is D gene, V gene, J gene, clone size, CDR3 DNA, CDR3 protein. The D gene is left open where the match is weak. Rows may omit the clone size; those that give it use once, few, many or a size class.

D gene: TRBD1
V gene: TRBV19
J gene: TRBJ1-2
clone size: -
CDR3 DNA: TGTGCCAGTAGCCCGAGAGACAGGGCGAACTATGGCTACACCTTC
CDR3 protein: CASSPRDRANYGYTF

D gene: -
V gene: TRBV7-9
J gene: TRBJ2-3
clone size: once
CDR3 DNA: TGTGCCAGCAGCTTAGGTGGCAGGTTCACAGATACGCAGTATTTT
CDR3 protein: CASSLGGRFTDTQYF

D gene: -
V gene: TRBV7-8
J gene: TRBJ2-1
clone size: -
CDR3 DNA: TGTGCCAGCAGCCCCTACGAAGATAGCCCGGAGCAGTTCTTC
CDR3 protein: CASSPYEDSPEQFF

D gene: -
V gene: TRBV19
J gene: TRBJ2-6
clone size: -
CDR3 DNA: TGTGCCAGTAGTACCGCCGCGGGTACCCACGTCCTGACTTTC
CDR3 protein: CASSTAAGTHVLTF

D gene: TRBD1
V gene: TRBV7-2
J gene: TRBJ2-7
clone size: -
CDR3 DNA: TGTGCCAGCAGCTCCGGACAGGGGGCCTACGAGCAGTACTTC
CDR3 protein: CASSSGQGAYEQYF

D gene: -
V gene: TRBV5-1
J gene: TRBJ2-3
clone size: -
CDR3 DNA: TGCGCCAGCAGCCTTCCGGACCCGCGAGATACGCAGTATTTT
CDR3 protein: CASSLPDPRDTQYF

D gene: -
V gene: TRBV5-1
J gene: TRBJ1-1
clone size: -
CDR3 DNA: TGCGCCAGCAGCGAGAATGGCGGAGAGTCTTTCTTT
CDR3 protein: CASSENGGESFF

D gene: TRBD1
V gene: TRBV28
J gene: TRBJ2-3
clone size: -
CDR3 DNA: TGTGCCAGCAGTCTCGAACAGGGGACGACGCAGTATTTT
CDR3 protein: CASSLEQGTTQYF

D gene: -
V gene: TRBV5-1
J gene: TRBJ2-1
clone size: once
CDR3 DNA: TGCGCCAGCAGCTTGTTAAACGGCTACAATGAGCAGTTCTTC
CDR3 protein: CASSLLNGYNEQFF

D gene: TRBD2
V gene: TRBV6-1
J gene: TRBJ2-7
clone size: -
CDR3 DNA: TGTGCCAGCAGTGGCCGAGAGGTGGCGACGTCGAGCGGGAGGAACGAGCAGTACTTC
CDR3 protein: CASSGREVATSSGRNEQYF

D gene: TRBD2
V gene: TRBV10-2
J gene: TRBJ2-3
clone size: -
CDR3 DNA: TGCGCCAGCAAAAGGGCGAGCGGGGGTCGACATACGCAGTATTTT
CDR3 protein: CASKRASGGRHTQYF

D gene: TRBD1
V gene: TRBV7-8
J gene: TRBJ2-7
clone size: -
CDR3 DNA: TGTGCCAGCAGCCCCGGGACAGGGAGCGTGCAGTACTTC
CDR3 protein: CASSPGTGSVQYF

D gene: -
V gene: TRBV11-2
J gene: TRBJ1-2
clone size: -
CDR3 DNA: TGTGCCAGCAGCTTAGACCCTAGGCAGCAGAAAACTAACTATGGCTACACCTTC
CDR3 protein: CASSLDPRQQKTNYGYTF

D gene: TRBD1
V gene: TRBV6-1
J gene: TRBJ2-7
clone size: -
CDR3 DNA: TGTGCCAGCAGTGGCGGGACAGGAGTTTACGAGCAGTACTTC
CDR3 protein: CASSGGTGVYEQYF

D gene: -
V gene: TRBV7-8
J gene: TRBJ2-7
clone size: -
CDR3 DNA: TGTGCCAGCAGCTTTCTCGGGGCGGACGAGCAGTACTTC
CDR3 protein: CASSFLGADEQYF

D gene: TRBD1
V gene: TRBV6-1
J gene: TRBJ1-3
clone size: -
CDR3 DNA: TGTGCCAGCGGGACAGGGGACCCAGCTGGAAACACCATATATTTT
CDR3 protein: CASGTGDPAGNTIYF

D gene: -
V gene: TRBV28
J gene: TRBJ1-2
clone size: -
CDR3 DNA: TGTGCCAGCAGTGCCATGGCGGGCGCCTTTGGGGGCTACACCTTC
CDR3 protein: CASSAMAGAFGGYTF

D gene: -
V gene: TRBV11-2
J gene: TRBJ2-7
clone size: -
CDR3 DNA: TGTGCCAGCAGCGGGCGGACCCGGTCCTACGAGCAGTACTTC
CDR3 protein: CASSGRTRSYEQYF

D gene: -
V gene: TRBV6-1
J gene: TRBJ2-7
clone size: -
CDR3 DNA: TGTGCCAGCAGTATGACAGGTACAACCTACGAGCAGTACTTC
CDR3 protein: CASSMTGTTYEQYF

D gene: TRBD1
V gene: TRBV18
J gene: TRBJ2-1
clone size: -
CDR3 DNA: TGTGCCAGCTCACAACCTTCTTCCGGGACAGGAGGCTACAATGAGCAGTTCTTC
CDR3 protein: CASSQPSSGTGGYNEQFF

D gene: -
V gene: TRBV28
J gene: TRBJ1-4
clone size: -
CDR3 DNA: TGTGCCAGCAGTTTGGGGTCAGAGCACCTTCCGAATGAAAAACTGTTTTTT
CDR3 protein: CASSLGSEHLPNEKLFF

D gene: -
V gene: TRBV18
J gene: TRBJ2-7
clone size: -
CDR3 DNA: TGTGCCAGCTCACCCGGGGGGCAGGGGCGAGAGCAGTACTTC
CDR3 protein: CASSPGGQGREQYF

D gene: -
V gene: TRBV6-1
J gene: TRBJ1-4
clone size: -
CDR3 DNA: TGTGCCAGCAGTGAAGGTCAGGGAAGTAGGGGCGAAAAACTGTTTTTT
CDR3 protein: CASSEGQGSRGEKLFF

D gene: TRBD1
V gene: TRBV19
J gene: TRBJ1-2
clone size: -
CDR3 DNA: TGTGCCAGCAGTATAGGGGGCCTAACAGGGAGCGGCTACACCTTC
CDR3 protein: CASSIGGLTGSGYTF

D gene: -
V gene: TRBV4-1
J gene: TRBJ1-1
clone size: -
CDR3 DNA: TGCGCCAGCAGCCAAGATCTCCAGGGATACACTGAAGCTTTCTTT
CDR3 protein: CASSQDLQGYTEAFF